The TCR beta chain described here comes from a study of T cells after yellow fever vaccination. Findings and caveats of the study: Booster sampling recovered most clones from primary vaccination (approximately 97% CD4, approximately 90% CD8).

A 5'RACE template-switching step, the method used to make TCR cDNA, added a universal primer site and UMIs. TCRdb redid the calling of the 5' RACE reads with MiXCR, one entry per CDR3 protein. The sample has fewer than 650,000 distinct CDR3 sequences, 20% to 25% seen once. This CDR3 comprises 14 residues. V lost 5 bases to trimming and J lost 6 bases, with 15 bases between them. The germline V gene encodes CDR1 SGHAT and CDR2 FQNNGV. Concerning this clonotype: Its antigen is currently unknown.

The receptor was derived from a man in his late teens or twenties who received the YFV17D yellow fever vaccine. The sample in question was PBMCs, obtained roughly 20 days after the first yellow fever vaccination. The chain recombines TRBV11-2 with TRBJ2-3, with D perhaps given as TRBD1 or TRBD2 (7 bases each). DNA for the CDR3: TGTGCCAGCAGCCAGGGGGGGGGGATGGATACGCAGTATTTT. This translates into CASSQGGGMDTQYF.